This T cell receptor (beta chain) was sequenced for a study of graft-versus-host responses after intestinal transplantation. The starting material, graft tissue, was processed to release intraepithelial and lamina propria lymphocytes. A few counts support this clone. Repertoires were generated with immunoSEQ multiplex PCR, while TCRdb's copy carries only in-frame clones and drops some. The sample has fewer than 9,500 clones, around two thirds seen once. J gave up 4 bases and V 4 bases, and 7 bases lay outside the gene matches. The CDR3 is made up of 15 amino acids. Germline V gene sequence: CDR1 SGHDT, CDR2 YYEEEE.

This clonotype was sampled from a human patient who received an intestinal transplant, so some T cells may come from the graft donor. The J gene is TRBJ2-3, the V gene TRBV5-6, with TRBD1 matching 9 bases. Sequences were derived from ileum tissue, sampled around 500 days after intestinal transplant. The CDR3 spells CASSVGQGRADTQYF. The CDR3 DNA reads TGTGCCAGCAGCGTGGGACAGGGTCGGGCAGATACGCAGTATTTT.